This T cell receptor beta chain was sequenced during a study of blood T cell repertoires in COVID-19. The CDR3 is made up of 14 amino acids. V lost 6 bases to trimming and J lost 7 bases; unmatched junction nucleotides: 8. Germline V lookup: CDR1 LGHDT, CDR2 YNNKEL (reference sequence). Sequencing was performed with immunoSEQ multiplex PCR; in TCRdb, only in-frame clones are kept and a portion is missing. The sample contains some 98,000 clones, 75% to 90% of which appear only once. The chain couples TRBV3-1 (or the pseudogene TRBV3-2) to TRBJ1-2; TRBD1 aligns across 10 bases. The sequence was obtained from a human donor in a cohort sampled during active COVID-19. The sequenced sample was peripheral blood. Here the CDR3 DNA reads TGTGCCAGCAGTCCTGGGACAGGGGAGGCTGGCTACACCTTC. It yields the protein CASSPGTGEAGYTF.